Presented here are 26 T cell receptor beta chains from one specimen sequenced in a study of CD8+CD57+ T cells in acquired aplastic anemia. Genomic DNA provided the template from which TCR beta VDJ and CDR3 profiles were obtained. TCRdb re-derived calls from the reads in MiXCR, one entry per CDR3 protein. The sample includes some 190,000 distinct CDR3 sequences, approximately 46% of them seen just once. Sample: sorted CD4+, CD8+, or CD8+CD57+ T cells (not recorded which) from PBMCs. Every receptor here comes from a human donor in good health.

Turning to this clonotype: Since a much larger clone is just one base distant, this may be a read error. Here the CDR3 omits its conserved ending phenylalanine or tryptophan, so a read error is the likely source. This chain links TRBV7-2 with TRBJ1-1; D unclear. Trimming left V 0 bases short and J 3 bases short, with 8 bases between. From germline, CDR1 is SGHTA and CDR2 FQGNSA. The CDR3 is 14 amino acids. CDR3 DNA sequence: TGTGCCAGCAGCTTAGCGTTTAGGGACACTGAAGCTTTCCTT. It is translated as CASSLAFRDTEAFL.

The chain joins TRBV2 to TRBJ1-6; TRBD1 might be the D (5 bases). V was shortened by 4 bases and J by 6 bases, with 7 bases between the two germline ends. Germline CDR1 is SNHLY and CDR2 is FYNNEI. This CDR3 is 13 amino acids long. CDR3 in DNA: TGTGCCAGCAGTGTGGACACTAATTCACCCCTCCACTTT. Its protein product is CASSVDTNSPLHF.

V is TRBV15 and J is TRBJ2-7, with TRBD1 identical over 8 bases. The DNA end is a closer match to TRBJ2-1, so the J assignment may be wrong. Germline loops: CDR1 LNHNV, CDR2 YYDKDF (reference sequence). CDR3 length: 15 amino acids. The CDR3, as DNA: TGTGCCACCAGCAGTACCGGGACAGGATCCTACGAGCAGTTCTTC. This encodes CATSSTGTGSYEQFF.

The chain carries TRBV10-3 and TRBJ2-5; TRBD2 matches 12 bases. With 4 bases clipped from V and 5 bases from J, the junction kept 14 bases outside the gene matches. This CDR3 comprises 18 residues. Germline V gene sequence: CDR1 ENHRY, CDR2 SYGVKD. The CDR3 reads CAISARLAGEKSRETQYF. The CDR3 coding sequence is TGTGCCATCAGTGCGCGACTAGCGGGGGAGAAATCGAGGGAGACCCAGTACTTC.

V usage is TRBV5-8 and J usage is TRBJ1-6; TRBD1 matches at 9 bases. J lost 10 bases, V lost 6 bases, and 11 bases had no gene match. The V gene's germline CDR1 is SGHTS and CDR2 YDEGEE. This CDR3 is 15 amino acids long. The CDR3 nucleotides are TGTGCCAGCACCATGATACCGGGACAGGGATCACCCCTCCACTTT. It codes for CASTMIPGQGSPLHF.

This chain connects TRBV10-3 to TRBJ1-4, with unresolved D. Germline V gene data show CDR1 as ENHRY and CDR2 as SYGVKD. The germline V and J ends were trimmed by 2 bases and 0 bases, with 13 bases remaining between them. This CDR3 is 17 amino acids long. CDR3 DNA sequence: TGTGCCATCAGTGAGACAAGAAACTATGCAACTAATGAAAAACTGTTTTTT. Its protein is CAISETRNYATNEKLFF.

The CDR3 coding sequence is TGTGCCAGCAGTCGAGGACTAGGAGGGACCCAGTACTTC. Its protein is CASSRGLGGTQYF. This chain joins TRBV2 and TRBJ2-5; 7 bases are a match to TRBD2. The CDR3 has 13 residues. Trimming removed 5 bases from V and 7 bases from J; junction bases left unmatched: 7. Germline V gene data show CDR1 as SNHLY and CDR2 as FYNNEI.

The sample holds many counts of this clonotype. The chain combines TRBV7-3 with TRBJ2-3; 10 nucleotides match TRBD2. The J segment lost 6 bases and the V segment lost 4 bases, leaving 13 bases of the junction unmatched. This CDR3 region has 17 residues. Germline loops: CDR1 SGHTA, CDR2 FQGTGA. CDR3 DNA sequence: TGTGCCAGCAGCTCCCGGTCGGTAGCGGGAGGTTGGGATACGCAGTATTTT. As protein: CASSSRSVAGGWDTQYF.

This clonotype has at least ten counts. The J gene is TRBJ2-6, the V gene TRBV11-2, with D possibly being TRBD2 (5 bases). The germline CDR1 and CDR2 sequences are SGHAT and FQNNGV. Trimming pared 2 bases from V and 4 bases from J, leaving 12 bases between. The CDR3 spans 16 residues. The CDR3 spells CASSLTSAAGANVLTF. The CDR3 coding sequence is TGTGCCAGCAGCTTAACTTCAGCGGCAGGGGCCAACGTCCTGACTTTC.

CDR3 in amino acids: CASSLGSEEDGQYF. The DNA of the CDR3 is TGTGCCAGCAGCTTAGGGTCTGAGGAGGACGGGCAGTACTTC. The rearrangement joins TRBV7-9 to TRBJ2-7, with D possibly matching TRBD2 (5 bases). V shed 1 base and J shed 9 bases, with 16 bases lying between them. CDR1 SEHNR and CDR2 FQNEAQ come from the germline V gene (reference sequence). The CDR3 is 14 residues long.

The chain couples TRBV9 to TRBJ2-7; 10 bases match TRBD2. CDR1 and CDR2 from the germline V gene are SGDLS and YYNGEE. After removal of 3 bases from V and 2 bases from J, the junction contained 5 bases not matched to a gene. CDR3 length: 15 residues. The CDR3: CASSGAGGLTYEQYF. The CDR3 DNA is TGTGCCAGCAGCGGAGCGGGGGGGCTAACCTACGAGCAGTACTTC.

This clonotype has just a few counts. A much larger clonotype is one base distant, so this may be a read error. The genes are TRBV12-3 or TRBV12-4 and TRBJ2-6; possibly TRBD1 for D (5 bases). The CDR3 runs to 14 residues. The CDR3 bases are TGTGCCAGCAGTCGCATGACTGGGGCCAACGCCCTGACTTTC. Its translation: CASSRMTGANALTF.

The rearrangement joins TRBV3-1 to TRBJ2-6; D is perhaps TRBD1 or TRBD2 (5 bases each). V was trimmed by 0 bases and J by 0 bases, leaving 9 bases between them. The CDR3 runs to 17 residues. Per the germline V gene, CDR1 is LGHDT and CDR2 is YNNKEL (reference sequence). CDR3 in amino acids: CASSQDQRGSGANVLTF. CDR3 in DNA: TGTGCCAGCAGCCAAGATCAGAGGGGCTCTGGGGCCAACGTCCTGACTTTC.

V and J are TRBV19 and TRBJ2-1; 7 bases align to TRBD2. Per germline, CDR1 LNHDA and CDR2 SQIVND (reference sequence). This CDR3 is 16 amino acids long. V gave up 11 bases and J gave up 4 bases; unmatched junction bases: 17. As DNA, the CDR3 is TGTGCCTCTTATCCCAGTGGACTAGATCTTTACAATGAGCAGTTCTTC. It translates to CASYPSGLDLYNEQFF.

The V call is TRBV5-5, the J call TRBJ1-2; TRBD1 might be the D (5 bases). The CDR3 runs 15 residues. In germline, CDR1 is SGHKS, CDR2 YYEKEE (reference sequence). V was clipped by 0 bases and J by 1 base, with 10 bases between them. CDR3: CASSLDGHINYGYTF. In DNA, the CDR3 is TGTGCCAGCAGCTTGGATGGACACATTAACTATGGCTACACCTTC.

Note on this clonotype: This could be a read error, since a much larger clone is one nucleotide away. The chain has TRBV5-5 and TRBJ2-7, with D possibly being TRBD1 (5 bases). The CDR3 runs to 16 residues. The V gene's germline CDR1 is SGHKS and CDR2 YYEKEE (reference sequence). The CDR3 nucleotides are TGTGCCGGCAGCTTCTTTGCCTCAAAGGGGAACTACGAGCAGTACTTC. Translating gives CAGSFFASKGNYEQYF.

This clonotype came up many times. The chain has TRBV9 and TRBJ1-1; D is ambiguous. Per the germline V gene, CDR1 is SGDLS and CDR2 is YYNGEE. V was clipped by 3 bases and J by 0 bases, with 12 bases between them. CDR3 length: 15 amino acids. The CDR3 nucleotides are TGTGCCAGCAGCGCGGAGACGGGAATGAACACTGAAGCTTTCTTT. It codes for CASSAETGMNTEAFF.

The chain employs TRBV15 and TRBJ2-3; the D gene is possibly TRBD1 (6 bases). V was trimmed by 4 bases and J by 11 bases, leaving 19 bases between them. The germline V gene has CDR1 LNHNV and CDR2 YYDKDF (reference sequence). This CDR3 has 14 residues. The CDR3 is CATSNYRVGQMQYF. Written as DNA, the CDR3 is TGTGCCACCAGCAACTACAGGGTGGGACAAATGCAGTATTTT.

The V call is TRBV11-2, the J call TRBJ1-1, with D possibly matching TRBD1 (5 bases). The CDR3 extends over 14 amino acids. V gave up 1 base and J gave up 10 bases, with 16 bases separating them. Germline CDR1 SGHAT, CDR2 FQNNGV. CDR3: CASSLALGGERAFF. In DNA, the CDR3 is TGTGCCAGCAGCTTAGCCCTCGGGGGGGAGAGAGCTTTCTTT.

The rearrangement uses TRBV28 and TRBJ2-7; 7 positions match TRBD1. The germline gives CDR1 MDHEN, CDR2 SYDVKM. CDR3 length: 14 amino acids. J gave up 2 bases and V 6 bases, and 7 bases lay outside the gene matches. The CDR3 DNA reads as TGTGCCAGCAGGCCGGGACAGCAAACCTACGAGCAGTACTTC. It translates to CASRPGQQTYEQYF.

In its sample, this clonotype was seen many times. The V gene is TRBV24-1, the J gene TRBJ2-7, with unresolved D. V lost 3 bases and J 4 bases, leaving 3 bases between the germline ends. CDR3 size: 11 residues. Germline-derived CDR1 and CDR2 are KGHDR and SFDVKD. Here the CDR3 DNA reads TGTGCCACCAGTGATGGTTACGAGCAGTACTTC. It specifies CATSDGYEQYF.

This chain uses TRBV11-2 with TRBJ2-1, with TRBD2 matching over 9 bases. Per the germline V gene, CDR1 is SGHAT and CDR2 is FQNNGV. V lost 2 bases to trimming and J lost 0 bases; unmatched junction nucleotides: 2. CDR3 length: 16 residues. CDR3 sequence: CASSLLAGLSYNEQFF. CDR3 nucleotides: TGTGCCAGCAGCTTACTAGCGGGACTCTCCTACAATGAGCAGTTCTTC.

This clonotype was seen repeatedly, ten times or more. The rearrangement uses TRBV7-9 and TRBJ2-7; D gene uncertain. The germline CDR1 and CDR2 sequences are SEHNR and FQNEAQ (reference sequence). Trimming took 5 bases from V and 1 from J, leaving 6 bases between them. This CDR3 has 12 amino acids. The DNA of the CDR3 is TGTGCCAGCAGCCCACAATCCTACGAGCAGTACTTC. Amino acids: CASSPQSYEQYF.

Many counts were recorded for this clonotype. The chain carries TRBV7-6 and TRBJ1-6; D is unresolved. Trimming pared 1 base from V and 10 bases from J, leaving 14 bases between. The CDR3 length is 15 residues. Germline V lookup: CDR1 SGHVS, CDR2 FNYEAQ. CDR3 nucleotide sequence: TGTGCCAGCAGCTTAGGGCGCGGGTTATTATCACCCCTCCACTTT. Translation: CASSLGRGLLSPLHF.

The chain has TRBV19 and TRBJ2-5; D is uncertain. The CDR3 covers 12 residues. The V gene's germline CDR1 is LNHDA and CDR2 SQIVND (reference sequence). Trimming took off 6 bases at V and 5 bases at J, with 10 bases between the two ends. Here the CDR3 reads CASSRMGETQYF. CDR3 DNA: TGTGCCAGTAGCCGGATGGGGGAGACCCAGTACTTC.

This clonotype has ten or more counts. CDR3 residues: CATSRSMDRGNSYEQYF. DNA for the CDR3: TGTGCCACCAGCAGATCTATGGACAGGGGCAACTCCTACGAGCAGTACTTC. The V gene is TRBV15, the J gene TRBJ2-7; 9 bases line up with TRBD1. The CDR3 runs 17 residues. Germline values: CDR1 LNHNV, CDR2 YYDKDF (reference sequence). With V trimmed by 2 bases and J by 0 bases, 8 bases remained unmatched.